One T cell receptor (beta chain) is described in this entry. The sample originates from a study of shared clonotypes between healthy human individuals. Sequencing used immunoSEQ multiplex PCR; TCRdb keeps in-frame clones, though not all of them. The repertoire includes more than 1 million clones, about four fifths of them detected once, and more than 0.45% sits in the top ten. V trimming: 3 bases; J trimming: 0 bases; junction bases outside the gene matches: 5. The V gene's germline CDR1 is MNHEY and CDR2 SVGAGI. The length of the CDR3 is 15 residues. The chain combines TRBV6-5 with TRBJ2-7, with 7 bases aligning to TRBD2. This clonotype originated in a man between 18 and 35 years old in good health. Some clones in this sample may be carry-over from other donors' samples. The sample comprised memory CD4+ T cells from PBMCs. Subset specified: CD45RA-negative fraction. The CDR3 sequence: CASSYASGVSYEQYF. CDR3 bases: TGTGCCAGCAGTTATGCCAGCGGGGTCTCCTACGAGCAGTACTTC.